The clone carrying this TCR beta chain was detected a few times. The sample originates from a study of tumor-infiltrating lymphocytes in localized non-small cell lung cancer. Assay: immunoSEQ multiplex PCR; the TCRdb copy retains only in-frame clones and omits some. The sample holds roughly 13,000 clones, about 66% seen once. This CDR3 spans 13 amino acids. Germline-derived CDR1 and CDR2 are LNHDA and SQIVND (reference sequence). V was cut by 6 bases and J by 4 bases, with 10 bases left in between. The source of this sequence is a human donor with non-small cell lung cancer. Input material: lung tumor tissue. The chain joins TRBV19 to TRBJ2-1, with D uncertain. CDR3: CASRGGSYNEQFF. CDR3 nucleotides: TGTGCCAGTAGGGGCGGCTCGTACAATGAGCAGTTCTTC.